The clone carrying this TCR beta chain occurred a few times. The data derive from a study of identical twins. Each donor (without exception) was a healthy Caucasian. The CDR3 spans 15 residues. Trimming removed 1 base from V and 0 bases from J, with 7 bases in between. CDR1 and CDR2 (germline): SEHNR, FQNEAQ (reference sequence). TCRdb re-called the 5' RACE reads with MiXCR, one entry per CDR3 protein. Here the sample spans about 200,000 distinct CDR3 sequences, 6.5% to 8% being singletons. These records were also assigned to another study, of T cells expressing NK-cell markers. That work contributes: Sorted CD3+CD56+NKG2C+, CD3+CD56+NKG2C- and CD3+CD56-NKG2C+ T cells provided the TCR beta repertoires. Several experiments confined sorting to alpha-beta TCR T cells with an anti-gamma-delta TCR antibody.

Source material: CD8+ T cells sorted from blood. The source of this sequence is a woman younger than 35 in good health. The chain uses TRBV7-9 and TRBJ1-5; no reliable D call. CDR3 nucleotide sequence: TGTGCCAGCAGCTTAGGGTCGACTAGCAATCAGCCCCAGCATTTT. Its protein product is CASSLGSTSNQPQHF.